This T cell receptor beta chain is from a study of T cells after yellow fever vaccination (dated by TCRdb to the late 2010s). About the study as a whole: Libraries from fractions with low cell numbers were prepared with the SMART-Seq v4 Ultra Low Input RNA kit. To track T-cell clones before and after primary and booster YFV17D yellow fever vaccination, bulk TCR alpha and beta repertoires were sequenced longitudinally. The cohort comprised two healthy male donors, one aged 18 to 30 and one aged 30 to 39 years. Blood samples were taken at several timepoints before and after primary and secondary immunization, and bulk PBMC replicates and cell subsets were isolated.

TCR cDNA was made using 5'RACE template switching, a step that added a universal primer site and unique molecular identifiers. Priming of cDNA synthesis was performed from both the TCR alpha and TCR beta constant segments. Two PCR steps were used to amplify libraries, with sample barcodes and sequencing adapters being added in the second step. Sequencing of libraries was done on Illumina HiSeq 2500 (2x100 bp) or NovaSeq (2x150 bp). The paper's processing steps were these. Demultiplexing of reads and collapsing into UMI consensus sequences were performed with MIGEC, and V(D)J alignment was carried out with MiXCR. Clonotypes responding to the vaccine were identified with edgeR on replicate PBMC samples, with the criteria of FDR below 0.01 and a log2 fold change above 5 up to day 15. CD4 or CD8 identity was assigned to each bulk clonotype according to whether the clonotype was present at higher abundance in the sequenced CD4 repertoire or the sequenced CD8 repertoire. The public reads were reanalyzed by TCRdb: fastp trimming at Q25, MiXCR alignment, in-frame beta chains only. A single entry per CDR3 protein holds the most common genes and DNA from its merged rows. It is TCRdb's table, rather than the study itself, that gives the V and J calls and clone size. In this sample the table shows just under 600,000 distinct CDR3 sequences, approximately 12% of which occur a single time. Roughly 13% of the sample belongs to the ten largest clones.

Trimming takes 5 bases from V and 6 bases from J, and the germline ends sit 18 bases apart. The CDR3 goes from the cysteine to the phenylalanine over 15 residues. The sequence is cut down to CDR3 DNA, 45 bases in frame from base 1. CDR1 and CDR2 were assigned from the germline V gene as SGHTA and FQGNSA. This clonotype showed up just a few times. The target of this receptor is not known. Base qualities are not provided; no much larger clone lies one nucleotide away. The sample's treatment or condition, from its label and the paper: live attenuated yellow fever vaccine strain. At every blood-draw timepoint, two biological replicates of bulk PBMCs were collected. A standard Ficoll-Paque protocol was used to isolate PBMCs from peripheral blood. RNA was extracted with TriZol from bulk PBMCs, CD4 and CD8 fractions, and dextramer-positive and dextramer-negative fractions. General conclusions and limits of the study: Because abundant contaminating clonotypes from the bulk population could be contained in FACS-sorted repertoires, computational filtering was required. Compared with the primary T-cell response, the secondary T-cell response was weaker but faster, peaking on day 5 rather than day 15. Most clones expanded after primary vaccination were re-detected after the booster (just under 97% of CD4 and roughly 87% of CD8), suggesting broad memory maintenance. Because the study included only two donors, the extent to which the findings can be generalized is limited. A small share of clonotypes occurred in both CD4 and CD8 compartments, likely arising from convergent recombination.

The source was PBMCs, collected on the day of the yellow fever booster vaccination. Recombination connected TRBV7-2 to TRBJ2-3; no D gene is confidently identified. The source is a man younger than 40 who received the YFV17D yellow fever vaccine. The DNA reads TGTGCCAGCAGCCGGCCGGGCCCCCTTCGGGATACGCAGTATTTT. This yields the protein CASSRPGPLRDTQYF.